The entry below describes one T cell receptor beta chain. The CDR3 loop spans 14 amino acids. The germline gives CDR1 MDHEN, CDR2 SYDVKM. Trimming cost V 5 bases and J 2 bases, with 12 bases left between them. The entry originates in a study of shared clonotypes between healthy human individuals. The assay was run at deep level. The assay was immunoSEQ multiplex PCR, and TCRdb's table has in-frame clones only and misses some. The sample has some 980,000 clones, about three quarters seen once. The genes are TRBV28 and TRBJ1-2; the D gene is possibly TRBD1 (6 bases). The sample comprised memory CD4+ T cells sorted from blood. Subset noted: CD45RA-negative fraction. The receptor's source is a man between 18 and 29 years old in good health. The CDR3 loop is CASSIHQGNYGYTF. In DNA form, the CDR3 reads TGTGCCAGCAGTATACACCAGGGGAACTATGGCTACACCTTC.